This T cell receptor beta chain was found in a study of blood T cell repertoires in COVID-19. Study-level background: From the United States, Italy and Spain came samples of acute and convalescent COVID-19.

In the authors' methods: Scientists estimated how many nucleated cells there were by amplifying reference gene primers. Only in-frame clones appear in the TCRdb table, and some are missing; sequencing was by immunoSEQ multiplex PCR. V and J calls and clone size are as listed in that table; D and trimming were resolved from the DNA. Among some 510,000 clones listed, approximately 88% were seen once. Material: PBMCs or T cells enriched from blood (not recorded which). The receptor comes from a woman aged 35 to 49 who had recovered from COVID-19.

The CDR3 protein is CAWSDPGGRYEQYF. CDR3 nucleotides: TGTGCCTGGAGTGACCCGGGAGGGCGGTACGAGCAGTACTTC. V and J are TRBV30 and TRBJ2-7; 8 positions agree with TRBD2. There are 14 residues in the CDR3. CDR1 and CDR2 from the germline V gene are GTSNPN and SVGIG (reference sequence). Germline trimming cut 1 base from V and 4 bases from J; bases unmatched to any gene: 6. Variable domain in full (rest from reference TRBV30 and TRBJ2-7): SQTIHQWPATLVQPVGSPLSLECTVEGTSNPNLYWYRQAAGRGLQLLFYSVGIGQISSEVPQNLSASRPQDRQFILSSKKLLLSDSGFYLCAWSDPGGRYEQYFGPGTRLTVT.